Below, 7 T cell receptor beta chains from the same sample are listed, as sequenced in a study of regulatory and conventional T cells in RAG deficiency (dated by TCRdb to 2015 to 2018). The library was produced with the immunoSEQ multiplex PCR assay. TCRdb took over this immuneACCESS table, retaining in-frame rearrangements with V and J assigned. Such tables are incomplete; in checked studies, under half of the missing clones stem from an unresolved V gene, and the remainder is unexplained. For this sample the table gives tens of thousands of clones, of which around 97% were detected only once. The ten largest clones take up 1% to 1.5% of the sample. Before genomic DNA extraction, conventional CD4+ T cells were isolated from blood as CD25-low CD127-high cells. This same sample was also part of a study on regulatory T cells. From that second study: In the multiplex PCR, 52 forward TRBV primers and 13 reverse TRBJ primers were used, and assay-based and computational corrections were applied for amplification bias.

The sequencing input was CD25- CD4+ T cells sorted from blood. The receptor source for this set is a human donor in good health.

This clone has just one count. The chain combines TRBV7-2 with TRBJ2-3; TRBD1 is a possible D gene (6 bases). Trimming cost V 5 bases and J 0 bases, with 9 bases left between them. This CDR3 has 14 amino acids. CDR1 is SGHTA, CDR2 FQGNSA, per germline. CDR3 sequence: CASSPQGSTDTQYF. CDR3 in DNA: TGTGCCAGCAGCCCCCAGGGGAGCACAGATACGCAGTATTTT.

The chain joins TRBV4-1 to TRBJ2-7, with 7 bases aligning to TRBD2. The CDR3 is made up of 15 amino acids. Germline CDR1 and CDR2: MGHRA and YSYEKL. With 1 base clipped from V and 2 bases from J, the junction kept 5 bases outside the gene matches. The CDR3: CASSQVLAAPYEQYF. For the CDR3, the DNA is TGCGCCAGCAGCCAAGTTCTAGCGGCCCCCTACGAGCAGTACTTC.

J is TRBJ1-3 and V is TRBV7-9, with TRBD1 as a possible D gene (6 bases). There are 15 residues in the CDR3. Germline V gene data show CDR1 as SEHNR and CDR2 as FQNEAQ (reference sequence). The V gene lost 0 bases and the J gene lost 4 bases, with 10 bases spanning the gap. The chain's CDR3 is CASSLASGDGNTIYF. The CDR3 DNA reads TGTGCCAGCAGCTTAGCGTCAGGGGACGGAAACACCATATATTTT. The full variable domain, rest sourced from reference TRBV7-9 and TRBJ1-3, is DTGVSQNPRHKITKRGQNVTFRCDPISEHNRLYWYRQTLGQGPEFLTYFQNEAQLEKSRLLSDRFSAERPKGSFSTLEIQRTEQGDSAMYLCASSLASGDGNTIYFGEGSWLTVV.

The CDR3: CATRLVSGTEAFF. CDR3 coding DNA: TGTGCCACCCGACTGGTCTCGGGCACTGAAGCTTTCTTT. This rearrangement joins TRBV15 to TRBJ1-1; D ambiguous. Germline CDR1 is LNHNV and CDR2 is YYDKDF (reference sequence). The CDR3 spans 13 residues. Trimming pared 8 bases from V and 4 bases from J, leaving 14 bases between.

The chain has TRBV30 and TRBJ2-7, with 10 nucleotides matching TRBD1. Germline trimming cut 2 bases from V and 5 bases from J; bases unmatched to any gene: 3. Germline-derived CDR1 and CDR2 are GTSNPN and SVGIG (reference sequence). The CDR3 covers 13 residues. DNA for the CDR3: TGTGCCTGGAGTCGGACAGGGGGGGACGAGCAGTACTTC. Its translation: CAWSRTGGDEQYF.

The V gene is TRBV5-1, the J gene TRBJ2-7, with TRBD1 identical over 7 bases. Germline CDR1 is SGHRS and CDR2 is YFSETQ. The CDR3 contains 16 residues. V was clipped by 3 bases and J by 2 bases; unmatched bases: 11. The CDR3 loop reads CASSSEVRDRAYEQYF. In DNA form, the CDR3 reads TGCGCCAGCAGCTCGGAAGTTCGGGACAGAGCCTACGAGCAGTACTTC.

This chain connects TRBV6-6 to TRBJ1-2, with D maybe TRBD1 (6 bases). The CDR3 covers 15 residues. The germline gives CDR1 MNHNY, CDR2 SVGAGI (reference sequence). V was cut by 7 bases and J by 5 bases, with 20 bases left in between. The CDR3 protein is CASTPRGTEGYGYTF. The CDR3 DNA is TGTGCCAGCACGCCCAGGGGAACCGAGGGGTATGGCTACACCTTC.